This TCR beta chain came from a study of post-analysis software for immune sequencing data (dated by TCRdb to between 2014 and 2017). Concerning the study at large: The recorded disease courses included relapsing-remitting, secondary progressive and progressive-relapsing multiple sclerosis, and some patients had no subtype annotation. Patient repertoires were compared against 11 previously published healthy control repertoires from donors aged roughly 6 to 28 years. A subset of samples was prepared in parallel using single-end sample barcoding, then pooled and co-amplified after Illumina adapter ligation.

In this sample, this clonotype turned up a few times. Its antigen is currently not known. Base-call qualities are not available, and no considerably larger clone is one nucleotide away. Study-wide conclusions, independent of this receptor: Multiple sclerosis patients had significantly lower normalized Chao1 diversity than controls, a result that suggests substantial peripheral T-cell clonal expansion. Strong co-clustering of samples prepared in the same batch was shown by direct clustering with F measure, prompting a batch-effect correction. The control group was slightly older than the multiple sclerosis patient group.

To demonstrate the VDJtools post-analysis software, TCR beta repertoires were profiled from the peripheral blood of roughly 12 young patients with multiple sclerosis. The multiple sclerosis patients were children and adolescents ranging in age from 6 to 15 years. Preparation of the library involved PCR. Reads for this sample came from an Illumina HiSeq 2500. Unique molecular identifiers were incorporated into TCR beta cDNA libraries to reduce PCR and sequencing biases. Per 1 to 10 million input T cells, roughly 500,000 cDNA molecules were obtained, such that each molecule approximated one T cell. Patient libraries were prepared and sequenced with the same protocol used for the earlier healthy control dataset. Samples belonging to the same batch were prepared together, multiplexed and sequenced on a shared HiSeq lane. As for the authors' bioinformatics: Raw barcoded reads were processed with MIGEC, and single-read molecular identifier groups were discarded before consensus assembly and CDR3 extraction. Clonotype tables were post-analysed with VDJtools, normalizing diversity by down-sampling all datasets to the smallest sample size. In repertoire overlap clustering, CDR3 amino acid sequences, but not nucleotide sequences, were matched to correct batch-related cross-sample contamination. TCRdb itself trimmed the public reads at Q25 with fastp, ran MiXCR and retained productive beta chains. Entries that share a CDR3 protein sequence are merged under the most common genes and DNA. These V and J calls rely on TCRdb rather than the paper's analysis. The sample table lists approximately 570,000 distinct CDR3 sequences, 44% of them with a count of one. The ten largest clones take up about 1.5% of the sample.

The source of this sequence is a girl aged 10-17 years with multiple sclerosis. The sequenced sample consisted of blood.

CDR3 sequence: CASSPDYEGYTF. The DNA sequence is as follows: TGTGCCAGCAGCCCCGACTATGAGGGCTACACCTTC. The chain is assembled from TRBV6-5 and TRBJ1-2; no D gene is confidently identified. Taken from the germline V gene, the CDR1 and CDR2 loops are MNHEY and SVGAGI. The cysteine opens and the phenylalanine closes a CDR3 of 12 amino acids. Only CDR3 DNA is held: 36 bases, read in frame from base 1. V is cut by 6 bases and J by 8 bases, and the space between the germline ends is 13 bases.